This TCR beta chain appears in the sequencing data of a study of T cell repertoires in cytomegalovirus infection. Overall study context: Both CMV infection and a matching HLA type were indicated by public TCR beta signatures.

TCRdb independently ran MiXCR on the reads; one entry per CDR3 protein. The sample shows approximately 70,000 distinct CDR3 sequences, 22% of them seen only once. On this clonotype itself: No antigen is known for it.

Per germline, CDR1 MNHEY and CDR2 SVGEGT. This CDR3 region has 14 residues. V shed 6 bases and J 7 bases; nucleotides not matched to a gene: 9. The TCR sequence derives from a human donor in good health (CMV status not recorded). Some clones in this sample may be carry-over from other donors' samples. This chain uses TRBV6-2 or TRBV6-3 with TRBJ2-1, with 7 bases aligning to TRBD2. Sequenced input: PBMCs, sequenced either directly or after in vitro stimulation (not recorded which). This chain's CDR3 is CASSAPGTINEQFF. CDR3 nucleotides: TGTGCCAGCAGCGCCCCCGGGACTATAAATGAGCAGTTCTTC.